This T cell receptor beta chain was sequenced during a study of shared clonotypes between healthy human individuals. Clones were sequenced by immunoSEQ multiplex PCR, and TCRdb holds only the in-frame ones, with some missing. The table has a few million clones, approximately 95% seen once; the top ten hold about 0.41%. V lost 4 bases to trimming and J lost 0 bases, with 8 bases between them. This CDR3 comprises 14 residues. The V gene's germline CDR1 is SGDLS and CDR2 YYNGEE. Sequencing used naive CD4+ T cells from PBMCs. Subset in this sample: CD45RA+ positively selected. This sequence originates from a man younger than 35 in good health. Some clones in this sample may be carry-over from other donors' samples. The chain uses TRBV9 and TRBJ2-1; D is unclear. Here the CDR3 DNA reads TGTGCCAGCAGCCACTATGGCTCCTACAATGAGCAGTTCTTC. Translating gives CASSHYGSYNEQFF.